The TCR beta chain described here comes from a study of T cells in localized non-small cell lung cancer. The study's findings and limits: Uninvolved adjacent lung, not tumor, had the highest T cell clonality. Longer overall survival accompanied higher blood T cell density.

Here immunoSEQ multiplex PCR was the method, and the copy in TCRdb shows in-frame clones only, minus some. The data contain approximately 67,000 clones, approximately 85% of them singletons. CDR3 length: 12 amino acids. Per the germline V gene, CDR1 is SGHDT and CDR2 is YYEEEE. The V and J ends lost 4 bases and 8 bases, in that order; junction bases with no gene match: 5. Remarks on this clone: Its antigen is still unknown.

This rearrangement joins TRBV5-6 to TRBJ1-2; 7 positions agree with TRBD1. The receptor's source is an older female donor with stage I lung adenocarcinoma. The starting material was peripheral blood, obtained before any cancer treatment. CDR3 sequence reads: CASSRGTVGYTF. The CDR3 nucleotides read TGTGCCAGCAGCCGTGGGACAGTCGGCTACACCTTC.